The T cell receptor (beta chain) described here comes from a study of T cell repertoires in cytomegalovirus infection. The wider study: CMV infection and matching HLA type were both indicated by public TCR beta signatures. General study results and limits: HLA-C-restricted CMV-specific TCR beta clonotypes were dominant in the ex vivo response.

Each CDR3 protein is one row after TCRdb ran MiXCR on the reads. The sample yields around 740,000 distinct CDR3 sequences, 35% seen once. This clonotype was recorded many times. The antigen is undetermined. Specimen: PBMCs. The TCR was taken from a human donor in good health (CMV status not recorded). Some clones in this sample may be carry-over from other donors' samples.

This CDR3 is CASSLSTGGNTEAFF. For the CDR3, the DNA is TGTGCCAGCAGCTTATCGACAGGGGGGAACACTGAAGCTTTCTTT. The V gene is TRBV7-8, the J gene TRBJ1-1; the match to TRBD1 covers 9 bases. Germline V gives CDR1 SGHVS, CDR2 FQNEAQ. The CDR3 length is 15 residues. With 2 bases clipped from V and 1 base from J, the junction kept 2 bases outside the gene matches.